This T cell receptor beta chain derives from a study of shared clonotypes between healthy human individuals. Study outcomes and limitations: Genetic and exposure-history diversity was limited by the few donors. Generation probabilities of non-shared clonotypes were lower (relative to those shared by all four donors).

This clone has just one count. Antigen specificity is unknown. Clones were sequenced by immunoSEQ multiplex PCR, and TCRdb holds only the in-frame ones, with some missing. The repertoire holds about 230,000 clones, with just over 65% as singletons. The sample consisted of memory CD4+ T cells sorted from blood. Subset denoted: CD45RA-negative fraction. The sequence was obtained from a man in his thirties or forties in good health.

The CDR3 spells CASKGGRARAPQHF. The DNA of the CDR3 is TGTGCCAGCAAGGGGGGCAGGGCCCGGGCGCCCCAGCATTTT. The chain combines TRBV28 with TRBJ1-5, with a possible D match to TRBD1 (6 bases). This CDR3 spans 14 amino acids. Looked up from germline, CDR1 is MDHEN and CDR2 is SYDVKM. Deletions cut 7 bases from V and 9 bases from J, with 19 bases between.